These T cell receptor beta chains were read from a single sample in a study of PD-1 blockade in classical Hodgkin lymphoma. The repertoire was sequenced with immunoSEQ multiplex PCR; TCRdb's copy has only in-frame clones and lacks some. The sample carries about 41,000 clones, approximately 80% recorded once. Sequences were derived from peripheral blood mononuclear cells (PBMCs), sampled at baseline. These receptors all stem from a human donor with classical Hodgkin lymphoma. Both conserved end residues are trimmed from each CDR3. The order of the fields is CDR3 length, V gene, J gene, CDR3 protein.

12,TRBV6-5,TRBJ1-5,ASSFGRYNQPQH
12,TRBV6-6,TRBJ2-2,ASSQGVDTGELF
11,TRBV6-6,TRBJ1-3,ASSQDRENTIY
12,TRBV28,TRBJ1-2,ASTATDGASGYT
11,TRBV19,TRBJ2-7,ASSISLGSEQY
18,TRBV11-3,TRBJ2-1,ASSLLRGTSGIWGGDEQF
11,TRBV6-5,TRBJ1-1,ASLLVERIEAF
12,TRBV18,TRBJ2-2,ASSPPARTGELF
11,TRBV6-4,TRBJ1-2,ASSDGPLGGYT
13,TRBV7-9,TRBJ1-1,ASSGGQGWNTEAF
9,TRBV6-5,TRBJ1-2,ASHTSYGYT
15,TRBV7-9,TRBJ2-1,ASSNTDDSETYNEQF
13,TRBV29-1,TRBJ2-3,SVDARGSKTDTQY
9,TRBV7-8,TRBJ2-5,ASSSSHPQY
13,TRBV6-6,TRBJ2-7,ASSYFGTGVYEQY
12,TRBV27,TRBJ1-6,ASTWGINNSPLH
8,TRBV28,TRBJ1-2,ASSFHGYT
13,TRBV6-5,TRBJ2-2,ASRPGTTETGELF
11,TRBV19,TRBJ1-1,ASSIRVNTEAF
10,TRBV7-3,TRBJ2-1,ASSLNLNEQF
14,TRBV7-8,TRBJ2-1,ASSLELASSHNEQF
13,TRBV9,TRBJ2-7,ASSVAIGGSYEQY
13,TRBV6-1,TRBJ2-1,ASSLTPSRDNEQF
11,TRBV19,TRBJ1-6,APVVVGSSPLH
12,TRBV11-2,TRBJ1-2,ASSLDMGPYGYT
17,TRBV5-4,TRBJ2-2,ASSLDLAGPLPNTGELF
10,TRBV30,TRBJ1-5,AWTGGNQPQH
13,TRBV19,TRBJ2-7,ASSIEGQGAYEQY
12,TRBV27,TRBJ1-1,ASRPQGARAEAF
13,TRBV5-8,TRBJ2-1,ASSLQPGGYNEQF
13,TRBV27,TRBJ2-7,ASSPRLAAYYEQY
13,TRBV27,TRBJ1-1,ASSLSFRGHLEAF
14,TRBV7-8,TRBJ2-1,ASSLGLAHRRDEQF
13,TRBV28,TRBJ2-1,ASSGAGGSHNEQF
11,TRBV28,TRBJ1-1,ASSYRVNTEAF
14,TRBV7-9,TRBJ1-2,ASSGSQGNGPYGYT
11,TRBV27,TRBJ2-6,ASSLSGANVLT
16,TRBV9,TRBJ2-3,ASSPSSPSGMGVGTQY
12,TRBV7-9,TRBJ1-5,ASSTGQYNQPQH
12,TRBV28,TRBJ1-5,ASSFSPENQPQH
10,TRBV7-2,TRBJ1-1,ASSFSSAEAF
15,TRBV10-2,TRBJ2-5,ASSDPVSLAGIETQY
13,TRBV7-9,TRBJ1-2,ASSPSGTGRGGYT
16,TRBV5-5,TRBJ2-3,ASRLAGGPEGGTDTQY
11,TRBV6-5,TRBJ2-1,ASSYSSAYEQF
11,TRBV7-3,TRBJ2-1,ASSLLGGNEQF
11,TRBV18,TRBJ2-2,ASSPKRTGELF
13,TRBV5-4,TRBJ2-5,ASSLIGGSQETQY
12,TRBV28,TRBJ1-1,ASSLSANSGEAF
14,TRBV7-9,TRBJ1-4,ASSLGGLSSGEKLF
12,TRBV9,TRBJ2-5,ASSPKGVGETQY
12,TRBV5-1,TRBJ2-3,ASTPRAPTDTQY